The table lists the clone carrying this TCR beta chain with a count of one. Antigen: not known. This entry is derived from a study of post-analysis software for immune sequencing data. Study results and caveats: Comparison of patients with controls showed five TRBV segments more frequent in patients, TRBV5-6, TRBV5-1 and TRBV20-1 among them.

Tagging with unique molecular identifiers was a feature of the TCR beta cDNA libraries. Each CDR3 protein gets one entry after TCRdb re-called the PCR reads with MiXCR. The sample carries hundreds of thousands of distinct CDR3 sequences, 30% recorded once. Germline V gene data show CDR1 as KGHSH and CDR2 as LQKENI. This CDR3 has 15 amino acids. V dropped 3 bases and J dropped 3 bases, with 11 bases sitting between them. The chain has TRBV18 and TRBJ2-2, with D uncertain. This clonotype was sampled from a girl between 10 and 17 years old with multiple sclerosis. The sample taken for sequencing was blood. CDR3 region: CASSPLSRHTGELFF. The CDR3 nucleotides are TGTGCCAGCTCACCGTTGTCCAGGCACACCGGGGAGCTGTTTTTT.